Presented here are 2 T cell receptor beta chains from one specimen sequenced in a study of glioma-infiltrating T cells (dated by TCRdb to between 2015 and 2016). Sequencing was performed on an Illumina MiSeq. TCR alpha and beta CDR3 regions were amplified with the iRepertoire nested amplicon-rescue multiplex PCR (arm-PCR) platform from RNA. TCRdb reran the public reads through fastp at Q25 and MiXCR, keeping productive beta chains. Rows are combined by CDR3 protein, so each entry shows the most common genes and DNA. The sample profile shows tens of thousands of distinct CDR3 sequences; about 23% of them were found once. Together, the top ten hold more than 6.5% of the sample. The sample consisted of glioma tissue, nonneoplastic brain tissue, or PBMCs (not recorded which). These receptors came from a human donor with low-grade glioma or glioblastoma, undergoing nonglioma brain surgery, or in good health (not recorded which).

The chain employs TRBV12-3 or TRBV12-4 and TRBJ1-2; D perhaps matches TRBD1 (6 bases). This CDR3 is 15 amino acids long. Trimming removed 6 bases from V and 5 bases from J, with 19 bases in between. CDR3 amino acids: CASSEQGDWEYGYTF. The CDR3 region has the DNA TGTGCCAGCAGCGAACAGGGCGATTGGGAGTATGGCTACACCTTC.

This clonotype was seen ten or more times. The chain is built from TRBV3-1 and TRBJ2-3; 7 positions agree with TRBD1. The germline CDR1 and CDR2 sequences are LGHDT and YNNKEL (reference sequence). The J segment lost 3 bases and the V segment lost 2 bases, leaving 5 bases of the junction unmatched. The CDR3 is made up of 15 amino acids. CDR3 nucleotides: TGTGCCAGCAGCCAACAAAGACAGGGAACAGATACGCAGTATTTT. Protein: CASSQQRQGTDTQYF.